This T cell receptor (beta chain) was obtained from a study of spatial heterogeneity in lung cancer. This clonotype came up a few times. Time point in this sample: sample taken at primary tumor resection. No cells were sorted before sequencing. The whole RNA sequenced was extracted from tumor, nontumor lung or frozen PBMC. Between the trimmed V and J ends, which lost 2 bases and 3 bases, there was a span of 14 bases. This CDR3 comprises 15 residues. Germline CDR1 reads SGHNT; CDR2 reads YYREEE (reference sequence). Each TCR cDNA molecule bore a unique molecular identifier. TCRdb passed the 5' RACE reads through MiXCR, listing each CDR3 protein once. This sample has about 85,000 distinct CDR3 sequences, with under 25% found just once.

This TCR came from a male donor with early-stage non-small cell lung cancer. The rearrangement joins TRBV5-4 to TRBJ1-1, with D possibly TRBD1 on 6 matching bases. The sample was PBMCs, taken at surgery. The CDR3 nucleotides are TGTGCCAGCAGCTTCCCAGGGGCTATGGACACTGAAGCTTTCTTT. Translated, it gives CASSFPGAMDTEAFF.